The present T cell receptor (beta chain) was sequenced within a study of response to subunit inactivated influenza vaccine. Study-level points and caveats: Each seasonal flu vaccination may recruit only limited new T cells, authors suggested.

About this clonotype itself: Its antigen is still unknown.

TCRdb re-derived calls from the RT-PCR reads in MiXCR, one entry per CDR3 protein. The data show 550,000 to 600,000 distinct CDR3 sequences, with roughly 10% seen just once and roughly 10% held by the top ten. Sequences were derived from PBMCs from blood, sampled on the day of vaccination. The clonotype originates from a man aged 45-65 years who received an inactivated influenza vaccine.

CDR3 DNA: TGTGCCACCAGCCAAGAGAGGAGGGCCTTTGAGCAGTTCTTC. Translated, it gives CATSQERRAFEQFF. This chain connects TRBV15 to TRBJ2-1; a weak D match, TRBD2 (6 bases). The CDR3 contains 14 residues. Looked up from germline, CDR1 is LNHNV and CDR2 is YYDKDF (reference sequence). The V gene lost 5 bases and the J gene lost 9 bases, with 17 bases spanning the gap.